These 27 T cell receptor beta chains were all obtained from the same sample, sequenced in a study of prognosis after radiotherapy for stage I lung cancer. The study amplified the TCR beta CDR3 region from genomic DNA. This amplification was carried out by two rounds of multiplex PCR. First-round PCR amplification was performed with primers specific to each TRBV and TRBJ gene. One entry per CDR3 protein, called by TCRdb with MiXCR from the multiplex PCR reads. The data contain 15,000 or so distinct CDR3 sequences, roughly 49% of them singletons. Here the sequenced sample was PBMCs, taken before or after stereotactic body radiation therapy (not recorded which). These receptor sequences come from a donor aged 50 or older with non-small cell lung cancer.

The chain has TRBV11-2 and TRBJ1-2, with TRBD1 matching over 8 bases. V lost 1 base, J lost 5 bases, and 9 bases stayed unmatched. Germline lookup yields CDR1 SGHAT and CDR2 FQNNGV. The CDR3 spans 16 residues. This CDR3 is CASSLGPQGAVYGYTF. DNA for the CDR3: TGTGCCAGCAGCTTAGGTCCCCAGGGGGCGGTTTATGGCTACACCTTC.

This chain connects TRBV20-1 to TRBJ1-2; D possibly corresponds to TRBD1 (5 bases). Germline-derived CDR1 and CDR2 are DFQATT and SNEGSKA (reference sequence). The CDR3 totals 11 residues. The CDR3 coding sequence is TGCAGAGATCGAGCAGGGCCCGGCTACACCTTC. This codes for CRDRAGPGYTF.

The V and J genes are TRBV19 and TRBJ2-7, with D possibly matching TRBD2 (6 bases). CDR1 is LNHDA and CDR2 is SQIVND in the germline V gene (reference sequence). The CDR3 has 13 amino acids. With 3 bases removed from V and 7 bases from J, the gap between germline ends came to 13 bases. CDR3 sequence (DNA): TGTGCCAGTAGTATTGGCGGGACCCGGGAGCAGTACTTC. Amino acid sequence: CASSIGGTREQYF.

V usage is TRBV28 and J usage is TRBJ1-2; TRBD1 might be the D (5 bases). The germline CDR1 and CDR2 sequences are MDHEN and SYDVKM. The CDR3 runs to 14 residues. Trimming shortened V by 3 bases and J by 8 bases, and 16 bases separated the two germline ends. The CDR3: CASSFYGGEYGYTF. For the CDR3, the DNA is TGTGCCAGCAGTTTTTACGGAGGGGAGTACGGCTACACCTTC.

In this sample, this clonotype turned up many times. The V gene is TRBV5-1, the J gene TRBJ2-3; 9 bases align to TRBD2. The V gene end was trimmed by 0 bases and the J gene end by 4 bases; junction bases not matched to a gene: 6. CDR3 length: 16 amino acids. CDR1 is SGHRS, CDR2 YFSETQ, per germline. The CDR3 spells CASSLAVAGVADTQYF. The CDR3 nucleotides are TGCGCCAGCAGCTTGGCGGTAGCGGGAGTCGCAGATACGCAGTATTTT.

This clonotype was detected many times. The genes are TRBV6-1 and TRBJ1-1, with TRBD1 matching over 8 bases. The CDR3 length is 13 residues. Germline loops: CDR1 MNHNS, CDR2 SASEGT. J was trimmed by 4 bases and V by 6 bases; bases with no gene match: 4. The CDR3 sequence: CASSLDRGTEAFF. The DNA of the CDR3 is TGTGCCAGCAGCCTAGACAGGGGCACTGAAGCTTTCTTT.

The rearrangement links TRBV6-2 or TRBV6-3 to TRBJ2-3, with D perhaps matching TRBD2 (6 bases). V was trimmed by 6 bases and J by 0 bases, leaving 13 bases between them. In germline, CDR1 is MNHEY, CDR2 SVGEGT. The CDR3 is 15 residues long. CDR3: CASSPRGSSTDTQYF. In nucleotides, the CDR3 is TGTGCCAGCAGCCCTCGGGGGTCCAGCACAGATACGCAGTATTTT.

This clonotype was recorded at least ten times. The rearrangement links TRBV2 to TRBJ1-1; D is unclear. CDR1 SNHLY and CDR2 FYNNEI come from the germline V gene. The CDR3 totals 12 residues. V lost 7 bases and J 1 base, leaving 7 bases between the germline ends. The CDR3 sequence: CASIEENTEAFF. The DNA of the CDR3 is TGTGCCAGCATTGAGGAGAACACTGAAGCTTTCTTT.

A remark on this clonotype: The junction shows a germline mismatch at one end, possibly a read error. This chain links TRBV19 with TRBJ2-2, with D perhaps matching TRBD2 (5 bases). Germline CDR1 and CDR2: LNHDA and SQIVND (reference sequence). CDR3 length: 15 amino acids. The CDR3 loop is CASSPTGLATGELSF. CDR3 coding DNA: TGTGCCAGTAGCCCTACGGGTCTGGCCACCGGGGAGCTGTCTTTT.

This clonotype was counted at least ten times. This rearrangement joins TRBV7-8 to TRBJ2-3, with D perhaps matching TRBD2 (6 bases). This CDR3 has 13 residues. Germline V gene sequence: CDR1 SGHVS, CDR2 FQNEAQ. V was shortened by 1 base and J by 5 bases, with 7 bases between the two germline ends. Here the CDR3 DNA reads TGTGCCAGCAGCTTAGTGGGACTAGATACGCAGTATTTT. This gives the protein CASSLVGLDTQYF. Filled out from reference TRBV7-8 and TRBJ2-3, the complete variable domain reads GAGVSQSPRYKVAKRGQDVALRCDPISGHVSLFWYQQALGQGPEFLTYFQNEAQLDKSGLPSDRFFAERPEGSVSTLKIQRTQQEDSAVYLCASSLVGLDTQYFGPGTRLTVL.

On this clonotype itself: A much larger clonotype is one base distant, so this may be a read error. This chain connects TRBV6-5 to TRBJ2-1; perhaps TRBD2 as D (7 bases). The V end lost 4 bases, the J end lost 8 bases, and 24 bases lay between the germline ends. The CDR3 is 17 residues long. Germline assignment: CDR1 MNHEY and CDR2 SVGAGI. CDR3: CASSSLGGGGAGDEQFF. In DNA, the CDR3 is TGTGCCAGCAGTTCCCTCGGAGGGGGGGGGGCAGGTGATGAGCAGTTCTTC.

This clonotype has ten or more counts. The rearrangement links TRBV30 to TRBJ2-1; no firm D call. The CDR3 contains 11 residues. V shed 0 bases and J shed 3 bases, with 0 bases lying between them. Germline assignment: CDR1 GTSNPN and CDR2 SVGIG (reference sequence). CDR3 amino acids: CAWSVYNEQFF. The CDR3 DNA sequence: TGTGCCTGGAGTGTCTACAATGAGCAGTTCTTC. Full variable domain (outside the CDR3, taken from reference TRBV30 and TRBJ2-1): SQTIHQWPATLVQPVGSPLSLECTVEGTSNPNLYWYRQAAGRGLQLLFYSVGIGQISSEVPQNLSASRPQDRQFILSSKKLLLSDSGFYLCAWSVYNEQFFGPGTRLTVL.

The chain links TRBV28 to TRBJ2-3, with D unresolved. The length of the CDR3 is 15 residues. Germline V gives CDR1 MDHEN, CDR2 SYDVKM. Trimming removed 3 bases at V and 3 bases at J, with 13 bases between. The CDR3: CASSLPSLLTDTQYF. The CDR3 nucleotides read TGTGCCAGCAGTTTGCCCAGCTTGTTGACAGATACGCAGTATTTT. The entire variable domain, with the rest obtained from reference TRBV28 and TRBJ2-3, is as follows: DVKVTQSSRYLVKRTGEKVFLECVQDMDHENMFWYRQDPGLGLRLIYFSYDVKMKEKGDIPEGYSVSREKKERFSLILESASTNQTSMYLCASSLPSLLTDTQYFGPGTRLTVL.

CDR3 in amino acids: CASSPTGGGGIQYF. The CDR3 DNA reads TGCGCCAGCAGCCCCACGGGGGGTGGGGGCATTCAGTACTTC. J is TRBJ2-4 and V is TRBV4-1; 7 bases are shared with TRBD2. The CDR3 covers 14 residues. J lost 9 bases, V lost 4 bases, and 9 bases had no gene match. Germline lookup yields CDR1 MGHRA and CDR2 YSYEKL.

This clonotype occurred many times. V and J are TRBV18 and TRBJ2-1, with D possibly matching TRBD2 (7 bases). The CDR3 is 15 residues long. Trimming left V 6 bases short and J 5 bases short, with 17 bases between. CDR1 KGHSH and CDR2 LQKENI come from the germline V gene. The CDR3 is CASSPTRGGDNEQFF. CDR3 DNA sequence: TGTGCCAGCTCGCCGACCCGAGGGGGGGACAATGAGCAGTTCTTC.

CDR3 sequence reads: CSASEAGSPLGDTQYF. The DNA of the CDR3 is TGCAGTGCTTCAGAGGCGGGGTCACCGTTGGGAGATACGCAGTATTTT. The chain carries TRBV20-1 and TRBJ2-3; tentative D call: TRBD2 (6 bases). CDR3 length: 16 amino acids. Between the trimmed V and J ends, which lost 5 bases and 5 bases, there was a span of 23 bases. In germline, CDR1 is DFQATT, CDR2 SNEGSKA (reference sequence).

This clonotype showed up many times. A much bigger clone sits one base away, suggesting this may be a read error. The rearrangement links TRBV11-2 to TRBJ2-7; 9 nucleotides agree with TRBD2. This CDR3 contains 15 residues. V was pared by 5 bases and J by 3 bases, with 8 bases of the junction left unmatched. Germline V gives CDR1 SGHAT, CDR2 FQNNGV. CDR3 amino acids: CASSPQSSGIYEQYF. The CDR3 DNA sequence: TGTGCCAGCAGCCCTCAGTCTAGCGGGATCTACGAGCAGTACTTC.

This chain connects TRBV6-2 or TRBV6-3 to TRBJ1-6; TRBD1 matches at 7 bases. The CDR3 runs 18 residues. Germline lookup yields CDR1 MNHEY and CDR2 SVGEGT. Trimming removed 6 bases from V and 0 bases from J; junction bases left unmatched: 11. For the CDR3, the DNA is TGTGCCAGCAGCACCCTCCGACAGGGAAGCTCCTATAATTCACCCCTCCACTTT. Its translation: CASSTLRQGSSYNSPLHF.

V gene TRBV19 combines with J gene TRBJ1-5; 10 bases are shared with TRBD1. CDR3 length equals 16 residues. Germline CDR1 is LNHDA and CDR2 is SQIVND (reference sequence). The V and J ends lost 4 bases and 2 bases, in that order; junction bases with no gene match: 5. This CDR3 is CASSTLTGGRNQPQHF. The CDR3 coding sequence is TGTGCCAGTAGTACGTTGACAGGGGGCCGCAATCAGCCCCAGCATTTT.

This clonotype has a count of ten or more. The chain joins TRBV7-8 to TRBJ2-1; D not resolved. This CDR3 is 13 amino acids long. V was clipped by 2 bases and J by 10 bases, with 12 bases between them. Germline V gene data show CDR1 as SGHVS and CDR2 as FQNEAQ. CDR3 protein: CASSLYFAPEQFF. CDR3 in DNA: TGTGCCAGCAGCTTATATTTCGCCCCCGAGCAGTTCTTC.

The chain recombines TRBV7-2 with TRBJ2-1; 10 bases align to TRBD1. The germline V gene has CDR1 SGHTA and CDR2 FQGNSA. V lost 2 bases to trimming and J lost 7 bases; unmatched junction nucleotides: 11. The CDR3 is made up of 17 amino acids. This chain's CDR3 is CASSLSGRQGAGNEQFF. The CDR3 DNA is TGTGCCAGCAGCTTATCCGGAAGACAGGGGGCAGGGAATGAGCAGTTCTTC.

On this clonotype: A read error is likely here: a far larger clone is one base away. This sequence joins TRBV6-1 and TRBJ2-7; 7 nucleotides agree with TRBD1. The CDR3 sequence is 12 residues long. In germline, CDR1 is MNHNS, CDR2 SASEGT. The V and J ends lost 6 bases and 3 bases, in that order; junction bases with no gene match: 2. CDR3 loop: CASSRDSYEQYF. The CDR3 DNA follows: TGTGCCAGCAGCCGGGACAGCTACGAGCAGTACTTC.

At least ten counts were recorded for this clonotype. J is TRBJ1-4 and V is TRBV2; no definite D call. Germline CDR1 reads SNHLY; CDR2 reads FYNNEI. Trimming removed 6 bases from V and 5 bases from J, with 13 bases in between. The CDR3 sequence is 14 residues long. Written as DNA, the CDR3 is TGTGCCAGCAGAGCACAGTGGGGAAATGAAAAACTGTTTTTT. Translated, it gives CASRAQWGNEKLFF.

Notes on this clonotype: A far larger clone differs by one base, so this is likely a read error. This rearrangement joins TRBV6-2 or TRBV6-3 to TRBJ2-5; 7 bases map to TRBD1. The end of the DNA fits TRBJ2-1 better, so the J call may be wrong. Per the germline V gene, CDR1 is MNHEY and CDR2 is SVGEGT. The CDR3 consists of 16 residues. CDR3 sequence: CASSERVGGEWNEQFF. The CDR3 DNA sequence: TGTGCCAGCAGTGAACGGGTAGGGGGCGAATGGAATGAGCAGTTCTTC.

The chain links TRBV6-1 to TRBJ1-2, with TRBD1 as a possible D gene (6 bases). Germline CDR1 MNHNS, CDR2 SASEGT. The CDR3 has 19 residues. The V end lost 6 bases, the J end lost 0 bases, and 26 bases lay between the germline ends. Here the CDR3 reads CASSPLRRAYRESNYGYTF. CDR3 bases: TGTGCCAGCAGCCCACTTAGAAGAGCTTACAGGGAATCTAACTATGGCTACACCTTC.

This clonotype was recorded a few times. The chain recombines TRBV11-1 with TRBJ2-1; D remains ambiguous. The CDR3 covers 16 residues. CDR1 is SGHAT and CDR2 is FQDESV in the germline V gene (reference sequence). The V gene lost 5 bases and the J gene lost 0 bases, with 14 bases spanning the gap. As DNA, the CDR3 is TGTGCCAGCAGCCCCCGACCAGCCAGCTCCTACAATGAGCAGTTCTTC. Protein product: CASSPRPASSYNEQFF.

The sample holds many counts of this clonotype. J is TRBJ2-3 and V is TRBV29-1; a weak D match, TRBD1 (6 bases). Trimming shortened V by 3 bases and J by 10 bases, and 17 bases separated the two germline ends. The CDR3 covers 13 residues. Germline CDR1 is SQVTM and CDR2 is ANQGSEA. The CDR3 spells CSVDPDRAYPQYF. CDR3 nucleotide sequence: TGCAGCGTTGACCCGGACAGAGCATATCCGCAGTATTTT.